This T cell receptor (beta chain) was retrieved from a study of cytomegalovirus exposure and HLA in healthy donors. Regarding the study as a whole: In the 90 to 150 validation repertoires, about 94% of cluster scores exceeded 0, per a later analysis.

Repertoires were generated with immunoSEQ multiplex PCR, while TCRdb's copy carries only in-frame clones and drops some. The sample has some 310,000 clones; roughly 86% are singletons. Details on this clone: The antigen remains unidentified.

In germline, CDR1 is SEHNR, CDR2 FQNEAQ (reference sequence). There are 13 residues in the CDR3. The V gene lost 3 bases and the J gene lost 3 bases, with 9 bases spanning the gap. The TCR comes from a young man in good health and CMV-seronegative. The chain combines TRBV7-9 with TRBJ2-7; a possible D gene is TRBD2 (5 bases). The sequencing input was PBMCs. In nucleotides, the CDR3 is TGTGCCAGCAGCTTGGAGGTGGGCTACGAGCAGTACTTC. Translated, it gives CASSLEVGYEQYF.